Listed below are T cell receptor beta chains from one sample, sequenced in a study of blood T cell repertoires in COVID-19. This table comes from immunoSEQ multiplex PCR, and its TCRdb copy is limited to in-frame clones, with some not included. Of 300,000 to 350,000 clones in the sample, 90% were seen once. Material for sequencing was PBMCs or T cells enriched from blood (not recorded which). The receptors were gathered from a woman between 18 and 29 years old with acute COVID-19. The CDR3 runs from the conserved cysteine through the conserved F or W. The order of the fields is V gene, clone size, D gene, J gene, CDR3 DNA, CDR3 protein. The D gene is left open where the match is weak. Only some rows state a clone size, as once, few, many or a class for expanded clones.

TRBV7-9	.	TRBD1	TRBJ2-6	TGTGCCAGCAGCTTAGGGTCCGGGACAGGGCAGGCCAACGTCCTGACTTTC	CASSLGSGTGQANVLTF
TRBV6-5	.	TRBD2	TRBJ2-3	TGTGCCAGCAGTTTTGGGACTAGCGGGAGTATAGATACGCAGTATTTT	CASSFGTSGSIDTQYF
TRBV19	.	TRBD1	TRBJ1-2	TGTGCCAGTAGTGACCACCCGGGACAGGGATATGGCTACACCTTC	CASSDHPGQGYGYTF
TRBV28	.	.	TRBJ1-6	TGTGCCAGCAGTCGGGAACGAGGCAACTCCTATAATTCACCCCTCCACTTT	CASSRERGNSYNSPLHF
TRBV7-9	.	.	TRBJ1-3	TGTGCCAGCAGCTCTTCCTCCCAGACTGGAAACACCATATATTTT	CASSSSSQTGNTIYF
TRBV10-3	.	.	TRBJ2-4	TGTGCCATCAGTGAGTCCGGGTCGTCGAACATTCAGTACTTC	CAISESGSSNIQYF
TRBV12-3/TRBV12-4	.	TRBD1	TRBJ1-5	TGTGCCAGCAGTTTAAGGACAGGGGGGAAGCATTTT	CASSLRTGGKHF
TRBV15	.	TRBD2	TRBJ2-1	TGTGCCACCAGCAGAGGAGGACTAGCGGGAGTTATTGAGCAGTTCTTC	CATSRGGLAGVIEQFF
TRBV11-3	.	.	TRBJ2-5	TGTGCCAGCAGCTACAGACACCAAGAGACCCAGTACTTC	CASSYRHQETQYF
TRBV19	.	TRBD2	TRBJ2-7	TGTGCCAGTAGCCCTGGACTAGGGCCCCCCTACGAGCAGTACTTC	CASSPGLGPPYEQYF
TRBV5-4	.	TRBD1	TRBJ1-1	TGTGCCAGCAGCGCCCAGGGGGGCGGGACTGAAGCTTTCTTT	CASSAQGGGTEAFF
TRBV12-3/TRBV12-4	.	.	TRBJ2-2	TGTGCCAGCAGTTCCAGGGTTACCGGGGAGCTGTTTTTT	CASSSRVTGELFF
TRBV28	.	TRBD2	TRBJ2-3	TGTGCCAGCATCCCTATCTGGGCTAGCGGGACCCAGACAGATACGCAGTATTTT	CASIPIWASGTQTDTQYF
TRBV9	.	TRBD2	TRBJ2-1	TGTGCCAGCAGCCCCAGCGGGAGGAAACAGAATGAGCAGTTCTTC	CASSPSGRKQNEQFF
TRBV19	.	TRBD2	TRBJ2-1	TGTGCCAGCATGGGACTAGCGGGAGGACCCAGCTCCTACAATGAGCAGTTCTTC	CASMGLAGGPSSYNEQFF
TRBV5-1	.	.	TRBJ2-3	TGCGCCAGCAGCTTGGCTCCAGGAACAGATACGCAGTATTTT	CASSLAPGTDTQYF
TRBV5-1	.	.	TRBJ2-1	TGCGCCAGCAGCGCGGGAATACTGGGGAATGAGCAGTTCTTC	CASSAGILGNEQFF
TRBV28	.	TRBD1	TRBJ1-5	TGTGCCAGCAGAAAAACCGGGACAGCCGGAAGCAATCAGCCCCAGCATTTT	CASRKTGTAGSNQPQHF
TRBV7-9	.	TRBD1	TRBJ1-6	TGTGCCATCCGCGGAACAGGGGATAATTCACCCCTCCACTTT	CAIRGTGDNSPLHF
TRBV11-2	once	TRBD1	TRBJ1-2	TGTGCCAGCAGCTTGAACTGGGACAGCTCCTTAGCTAACTATGGCTACACCTTC	CASSLNWDSSLANYGYTF
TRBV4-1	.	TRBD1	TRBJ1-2	TGCGCCAGCAGCCAAGAGGGTGGAGGACAGGGCTATGGCTACACCTTC	CASSQEGGGQGYGYTF
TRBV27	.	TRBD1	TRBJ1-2	TGTGCCAGCAGTACCCGGGACAGGGACGGCTACACCTTC	CASSTRDRDGYTF
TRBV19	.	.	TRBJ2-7	TGTGCCAGTAGTATCCCAGGGCTCCACTACGAGCAGTACTTC	CASSIPGLHYEQYF
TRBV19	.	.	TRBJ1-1	TGTGCCAGTAGGCCCCTGGGGCTGACTGAAGCTTTCTTT	CASRPLGLTEAFF
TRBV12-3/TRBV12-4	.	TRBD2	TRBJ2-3	TGTGCCAGCAGACTTAGCGGGAAGGCGCAGTATTTT	CASRLSGKAQYF
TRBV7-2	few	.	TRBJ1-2	TGTGCCAGCAGCTTAGAACAGCCATATGGCTACACCTTC	CASSLEQPYGYTF
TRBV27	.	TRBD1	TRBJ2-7	TGTGCCAGCAGTTTATACGGGACAGAGATCTACGAGCAGTACTTC	CASSLYGTEIYEQYF